These 10 T cell receptor beta chains were all obtained from the same sample, sequenced in a study of PD-1 blockade in mismatch repair-deficient tumors. Sequenced by immunoSEQ multiplex PCR; TCRdb stores in-frame clones only, minus some. Of 80,000 to 100,000 clones listed, over 70% are singletons. The specimen comprised peripheral blood, sampled 12 weeks after starting pembrolizumab. The receptors were gathered from an adult with mismatch repair-deficient cancer.

This clone was counted once. The rearrangement links TRBV5-6 to TRBJ2-7; D remains ambiguous. V was trimmed by 5 bases and J by 7 bases, leaving 10 bases between them. There are 11 residues in the CDR3. Germline CDR1 SGHDT, CDR2 YYEEEE. CDR3 nucleotides: TGTGCCAGCAGTAAACAGATGGAGCAGTACTTC. Its translation is CASSKQMEQYF.

The chain has TRBV27 and TRBJ2-7; perhaps TRBD1 as D (6 bases). The CDR3 totals 13 residues. The germline V and J ends were trimmed by 3 bases and 3 bases, with 9 bases remaining between them. Germline loops: CDR1 MNHEY, CDR2 SMNVEV (reference sequence). The CDR3 DNA follows: TGTGCCAGCAGTTTCGGGACAAACTACGAGCAGTACTTC. It is translated as CASSFGTNYEQYF.

The chain is built from TRBV23-1 and TRBJ2-7; weak D call: TRBD2 (5 bases). TRBV23-1 is given ORF status, its function remaining uncertain. Between the trimmed V and J ends, which lost 3 bases and 6 bases, there was a span of 6 bases. This CDR3 has 11 amino acids. The chain's CDR3 is CASSQGSEQYF. The CDR3 nucleotides are TGCGCCAGCAGTCAGGGGAGCGAGCAGTACTTC.

V is TRBV14 and J is TRBJ2-6, with D perhaps assigned TRBD1 or TRBD2 (5 bases each). The CDR3 covers 16 residues. V dropped 1 base and J dropped 4 bases, with 11 bases sitting between them. Germline V gene lookup returns CDR1 SGHDN and CDR2 FVKESK. CDR3 nucleotides: TGTGCCAGCAGCCAAGTGGTAGGGGACGGGGCCAACGTCCTGACTTTC. Its protein product is CASSQVVGDGANVLTF.

The rearrangement uses TRBV7-9 and TRBJ1-3; D might be TRBD1 (5 bases). Germline CDR1 is SEHNR and CDR2 is FQNEAQ (reference sequence). The CDR3 contains 10 residues. V dropped 11 bases and J dropped 6 bases, with 8 bases sitting between them. CDR3 residues: CAWGENTIYF. CDR3 coding DNA: TGTGCCTGGGGGGAAAACACCATATATTTT.

The chain employs TRBV2 and TRBJ2-7; D is undetermined. The length of the CDR3 is 12 residues. The germline gives CDR1 SNHLY, CDR2 FYNNEI. Trimming stripped 3 bases from V and 0 bases from J, with 3 bases between. The DNA of the CDR3 is TGTGCCAGCAGTGAGGTCTCCTACGAGCAGTACTTC. Translated, it gives CASSEVSYEQYF. The entire variable domain, with the rest obtained from reference TRBV2 and TRBJ2-7, is as follows: EPEVTQTPSHQVTQMGQEVILRCVPISNHLYFYWYRQILGQKVEFLVSFYNNEISEKSEIFDDQFSVERPDGSNFTLKIRSTKLEDSAMYFCASSEVSYEQYFGPGTRLTVT.

This clone has only one observation. The chain is built from TRBV21-1 and TRBJ2-2; the D segment call TRBD1 is taken from the table without a DNA check. TRBV21-1 is noted as a pseudogene. The CDR3 consists of 16 residues. The DNA of the CDR3 is TGTGCCAGCCCCAGCCCCGGGACAGGGTTAACCGGGGAGCTGTTTTTT. Translated, it gives CASPSPGTGLTGELFF.

V and J are TRBV6-1 and TRBJ2-3; D might be TRBD1 (5 bases). V lost 6 bases and J lost 9, with 13 bases in between. The germline V gene has CDR1 MNHNS and CDR2 SASEGT. The CDR3 is 12 residues long. CDR3 DNA: TGTGCCAGCAGAGCCGATCAGGGCACGCAGTATTTT. This gives the protein CASRADQGTQYF.

This chain links TRBV4-1 with TRBJ2-1; D is possibly TRBD2 (5 bases). Deletions cut 4 bases from V and 10 bases from J, with 14 bases between. The CDR3 is 13 amino acids. Germline V gene lookup returns CDR1 MGHRA and CDR2 YSYEKL. The CDR3 DNA reads TGCGCCAGCAGCCCGACGGCTAGCTGGGAGCAGTTCTTC. This gives the protein CASSPTASWEQFF.

The chain links TRBV6-4 to TRBJ1-1; no firm D call. V gave up 3 bases and J gave up 4 bases, with 12 bases separating them. Germline CDR1 and CDR2: MRHNA and SNTAGT. The CDR3 is 14 residues long. The CDR3 protein is CASSEFGTVTEAFF. The CDR3 DNA reads TGTGCCAGCAGTGAATTCGGAACAGTCACTGAAGCTTTCTTT.